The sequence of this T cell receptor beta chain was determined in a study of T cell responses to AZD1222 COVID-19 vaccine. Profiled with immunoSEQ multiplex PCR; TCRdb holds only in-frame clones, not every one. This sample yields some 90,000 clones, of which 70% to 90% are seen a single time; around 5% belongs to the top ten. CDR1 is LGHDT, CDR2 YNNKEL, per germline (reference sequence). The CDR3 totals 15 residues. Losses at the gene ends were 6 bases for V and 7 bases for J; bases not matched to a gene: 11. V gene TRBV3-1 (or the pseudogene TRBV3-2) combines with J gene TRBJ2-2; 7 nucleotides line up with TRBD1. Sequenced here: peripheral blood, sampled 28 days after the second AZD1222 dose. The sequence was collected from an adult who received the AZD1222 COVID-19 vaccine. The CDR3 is CASSRVEGAGGELFF. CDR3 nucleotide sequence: TGTGCCAGCAGTCGCGTCGAGGGGGCTGGCGGGGAGCTGTTTTTT.